This TCR beta chain was sequenced during a study of shared clonotypes between healthy human individuals. In the study overall: Each donor had three CD4 naive, three CD4 memory, two CD8 naive and one CD8 memory plate.

Donation came from healthy HIV-negative adults that had no recent acute infections or vaccinations. General observations from the study: The study drew on few donors, limiting represented genetic and exposure-history diversity.

Method: immunoSEQ multiplex PCR; TCRdb's copy keeps in-frame clones and lacks some. The sample records about 1 million clones, 65% to 75% being singletons. To note about this clone: Antigen: not known.

This receptor was obtained from a man aged 18 to 35 in good health. The sample consisted of memory CD4+ T cells sorted from blood. The subset here: CD45RA-negative fraction.

CDR3 bases: TGTGCCAGCAGCCAGACGTCCTGGGGGCAGGAGGACTATGGCTACACCTTC. Translating gives CASSQTSWGQEDYGYTF. The J gene is TRBJ1-2, the V gene TRBV7-9; the D gene is possibly TRBD1 (6 bases). Germline V CDR1 and CDR2: SEHNR, FQNEAQ (reference sequence). The CDR3 runs to 17 residues. Trimming removed 5 bases at V and 3 bases at J, with 22 bases between.